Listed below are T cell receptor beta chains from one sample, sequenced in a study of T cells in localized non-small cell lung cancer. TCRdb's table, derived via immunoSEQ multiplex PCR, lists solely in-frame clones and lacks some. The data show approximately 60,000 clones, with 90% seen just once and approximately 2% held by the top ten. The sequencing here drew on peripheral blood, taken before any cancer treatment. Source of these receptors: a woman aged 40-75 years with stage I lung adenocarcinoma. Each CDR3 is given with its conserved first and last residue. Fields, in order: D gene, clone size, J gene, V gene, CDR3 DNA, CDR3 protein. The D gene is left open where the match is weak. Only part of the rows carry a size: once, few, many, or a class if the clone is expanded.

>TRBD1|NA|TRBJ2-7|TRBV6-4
TGTGCCAGTAAGGACAGGGCGGTAGGCGAGCAGTACTTC
CASKDRAVGEQYF
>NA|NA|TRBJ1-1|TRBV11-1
TGTGCCAGCAACGCTTGGGGTGAAGCTTTCTTT
CASNAWGEAFF
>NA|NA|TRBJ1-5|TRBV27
TGTGCCAGCAGCATGGGGTATAATCAGCCCCAGCATTTT
CASSMGYNQPQHF
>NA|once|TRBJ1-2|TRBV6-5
TGTGCCAGCAGGAGCGTGTCTGTCGGCTACACCTTC
CASRSVSVGYTF
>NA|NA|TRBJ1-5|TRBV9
TGTGCCAGCAGCCCCTTCGTGGAGAATCAGCCCCAGCATTTT
CASSPFVENQPQHF
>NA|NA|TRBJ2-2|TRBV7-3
TGTGCCAGCGGCCCAGGTGGGACTGCGAACACCGGGGAGCTGTTTTTT
CASGPGGTANTGELFF
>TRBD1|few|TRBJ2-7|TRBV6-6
TGTGCCAGCATAGGCAGGGGGTCCTACGAGCAGTACTTC
CASIGRGSYEQYF
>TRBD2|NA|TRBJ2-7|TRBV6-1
TGTGCCAGCAGTGAGGGGGAACTAGCGGGAAATCGCGAGCAGTACTTC
CASSEGELAGNREQYF
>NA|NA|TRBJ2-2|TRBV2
TGTGCCAGCAGTGGTTTCAGGCCGAACACCGGGGAGCTGTTTTTT
CASSGFRPNTGELFF
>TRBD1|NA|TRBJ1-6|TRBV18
TGTGCCAGCTCACCGAATATCGGGACAGGGGATTCACCCCTCCACTTT
CASSPNIGTGDSPLHF
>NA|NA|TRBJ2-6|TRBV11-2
TGTGCCAGCAGCTCACAGGTTCCCGGCTCTGGGGCCAACGTCCTGACTTTC
CASSSQVPGSGANVLTF
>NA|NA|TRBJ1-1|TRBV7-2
TGTGCCAGCAGCTCGGGATACACTGAAGCTTTCTTT
CASSSGYTEAFF
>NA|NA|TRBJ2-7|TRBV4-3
TGCGCCAGCAGCCGTACAAGGGGCTACGAGCAGTACTTC
CASSRTRGYEQYF
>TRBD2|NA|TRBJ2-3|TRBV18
TGTGCCAGCTCACCGGGACTAGCGGGTCTGGATACGCAGTATTTT
CASSPGLAGLDTQYF
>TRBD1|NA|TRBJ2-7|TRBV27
TGTGCCAGCAGTTTAAGTACAGGGGGCCTCTACGAGCAGTACTTC
CASSLSTGGLYEQYF
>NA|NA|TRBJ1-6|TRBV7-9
TGTGCCAGCAGCTGGGGGGGTCTGAATTCACCCCTCCACTTT
CASSWGGLNSPLHF